This is a list of T cell receptor beta chains from one sample in a study of blood T cell repertoires in COVID-19. The assay was immunoSEQ multiplex PCR, and TCRdb's table has in-frame clones only and misses some. The table records fewer than 90,000 clones, over 60% of them present only once. Sequences were obtained from peripheral blood. These receptor sequences come from a man in his 60s with COVID-19, enrolled during active disease. CDR3s leave out the opening cysteine and the closing phenylalanine or tryptophan. Clone size is given for some rows only: seen once, a few or many times, or a class if the clone is expanded.

size,J,V,CDR3
-,TRBJ2-7,TRBV7-2,ASSLVASGTYEQY
once,TRBJ2-2,TRBV7-3,ASSPQAGGPLSTGELF
-,TRBJ2-1,TRBV7-6,ASRLTSRTNEQF
-,TRBJ1-2,TRBV12-5,ASGSGQFRGYT
-,TRBJ2-4,TRBV10-2,ASTSGQRNIQY
few,TRBJ1-5,TRBV30,AWDPGFQPQH
-,TRBJ2-1,TRBV27,ASSLSSGNEQF
-,TRBJ2-7,TRBV12-5,ASGVQGLGHEQY
-,TRBJ2-7,TRBV7-9,ASSFPGGYEQY
-,TRBJ1-5,TRBV6-5,ASIVTNQPQH
-,TRBJ2-3,TRBV24-1,ATSDLGRDPMDTQY
few,TRBJ1-1,TRBV7-6,ASSPTGGQNTEAF
-,TRBJ2-7,TRBV29-1,SVVRTGGVNEQY
-,TRBJ2-7,TRBV7-9,ASSPGQGKFFEQY
once,TRBJ1-1,TRBV19,ASSPGRTEAF
-,TRBJ2-3,TRBV5-4,ASSPLSGSTDTQY
-,TRBJ1-1,TRBV2,ASSGGMEGQNTEAF
-,TRBJ1-2,TRBV28,ASSFSQGGSGYT
-,TRBJ1-6,TRBV3-1/TRBV3-2,ASSPLQLTGERSTLH
-,TRBJ2-1,TRBV5-6,ASSLVPGSNEQF
-,TRBJ2-3,TRBV7-3,ASSLSGTSTDTQY
-,TRBJ2-7,TRBV29-1,SVEDDRGGFYEQY
once,TRBJ2-1,TRBV4-1,ASRQAGGGNNEQF
-,TRBJ1-5,TRBV7-9,ASRREVEQPQH
-,TRBJ2-1,TRBV7-7,ASSLDVTDYNEQF
once,TRBJ1-2,TRBV5-4,ASSLQGAGGYT
-,TRBJ2-3,TRBV5-1,ATDVGQGGTDTQY
-,TRBJ2-1,TRBV5-4,ASSSGGTSFHNEQF
-,TRBJ1-5,TRBV5-1,ASSLGSGDQPQH
-,TRBJ1-1,TRBV20-1,SASARVSEAF
-,TRBJ2-2,TRBV6-5,ASSYSAGPGELF
-,TRBJ2-3,TRBV5-1,ASSLRLAGEQY
-,TRBJ2-3,TRBV5-4,ASGEDTQY
-,TRBJ2-3,TRBV7-3,ASSVTSGGTPDTQY
-,TRBJ1-6,TRBV6-1,ASSEAGWAGVNSPLH
-,TRBJ1-5,TRBV4-2,ASSQPTGSGNQPQH
few,TRBJ2-4,TRBV5-1,ASSVDRHYQY
-,TRBJ2-7,TRBV7-2,ASSFRLAGGEQY
few,TRBJ1-1,TRBV2,ASSEGGPGAPRTEAF
-,TRBJ1-1,TRBV7-9,ASSPGTGGDTEAF
few,TRBJ2-7,TRBV6-6,ASSGTVSYEQY
-,TRBJ1-6,TRBV28,ASRRGGPLH
-,TRBJ2-3,TRBV2,ASASGDTQY